The rows below give T cell receptor beta chains drawn from one sample of a study of shared clonotypes between healthy human individuals. TCRdb's copy holds only in-frame clones and misses some; the assay was immunoSEQ multiplex PCR. Here the sample spans approximately 2.1 million clones, over 85% being singletons. Sequenced sample: naive CD4+ T cells from PBMCs. These receptors were collected from a man younger than 35 in good health. Some clones in this sample may be carry-over from other donors' samples. Both conserved end residues are part of each CDR3. Fields, in order: clone size, V gene, D gene, J gene, CDR3 DNA, CDR3 protein. The D gene is left open where the match is weak. Some rows mark clone size as missing; the rest say once, few, many or name a class of expanded clone.

clone size: -; V gene: TRBV7-3; D gene: -; J gene: TRBJ2-7; CDR3 DNA: TGTGCCAGCAGCTTACGTCCGGGCTACGAGCAGTACTTC; CDR3 protein: CASSLRPGYEQYF
clone size: -; V gene: TRBV5-1; D gene: -; J gene: TRBJ1-1; CDR3 DNA: TGCGCCAGCAGCTTGATCGCCGGTAACACTGAAGCTTTCTTT; CDR3 protein: CASSLIAGNTEAFF
clone size: -; V gene: TRBV7-3; D gene: TRBD1; J gene: TRBJ2-1; CDR3 DNA: TGTGCCAGCAGCGCCAGGGACAGAGCGTACAATGAGCAGTTCTTC; CDR3 protein: CASSARDRAYNEQFF
clone size: once; V gene: TRBV9; D gene: TRBD1; J gene: TRBJ1-2; CDR3 DNA: TGTGCCAGCAGCGTTTCCGGGACAGGGGAATATGGCTACACCTTC; CDR3 protein: CASSVSGTGEYGYTF
clone size: -; V gene: TRBV5-5; D gene: -; J gene: TRBJ1-1; CDR3 DNA: TGTGCCAGCAGCCGTGGGTCTAACACTGAAGCTTTCTTT; CDR3 protein: CASSRGSNTEAFF
clone size: -; V gene: TRBV28; D gene: TRBD2; J gene: TRBJ2-7; CDR3 DNA: TGTGCCAGCAGTCCGCTTCCGAAAGCGGGAGTTTACGAGCAGTACTTC; CDR3 protein: CASSPLPKAGVYEQYF
clone size: -; V gene: TRBV7-2; D gene: -; J gene: TRBJ2-7; CDR3 DNA: TGTGCCAGCAGCTTTCTACAGGACTACGAGCAGTACTTC; CDR3 protein: CASSFLQDYEQYF
clone size: -; V gene: TRBV30; D gene: -; J gene: TRBJ1-4; CDR3 DNA: TGTGCCTGGAGTGTAGGAGGGGATGAGGAAAAACTGTTTTTT; CDR3 protein: CAWSVGGDEEKLFF
clone size: -; V gene: TRBV4-1; D gene: -; J gene: TRBJ2-1; CDR3 DNA: TGCGCCAGCAGCCAACTAGGGTTGGATGAGCAGTTCTTC; CDR3 protein: CASSQLGLDEQFF
clone size: -; V gene: TRBV18; D gene: TRBD1; J gene: TRBJ1-4; CDR3 DNA: TGTGCCAGCTCACCGGGACAGCCTAATGAAAAACTGTTTTTT; CDR3 protein: CASSPGQPNEKLFF